This is a list of T cell receptor beta chains from one sample in a study of T cell clones after liver transplantation. The method was immunoSEQ multiplex PCR; TCRdb's version includes in-frame clones alone and lacks a portion of them. This sample yields roughly 65,000 clones, of which more than 85% are seen a single time; less than 1% belongs to the top ten. This sample comprised CD4+ T cells from blood, obtained 25 months after liver transplant. The source is a human patient who received a liver transplant. Some T cells could come from the graft donor. CDR3s include the opening cysteine and the closing phenylalanine or tryptophan. D genes are given only for firm matches. Clone size is stated in some rows and not others, as once, few, many or a class when expanded.

CDR3 length,V gene,D gene,J gene,clone size,CDR3 DNA,CDR3 protein
14,TRBV19,.,TRBJ1-2,.,TGTGCCAGTAGTATAGGTGTACAGGGCTATGGCTACACCTTC,CASSIGVQGYGYTF
15,TRBV5-1,TRBD1,TRBJ2-1,.,TGCGCCAGCAGCTTGGAGGGACAGGCGGACAATGAGCAGTTCTTC,CASSLEGQADNEQFF
19,TRBV21-1,.,TRBJ1-5,.,TGTGCCAGCAGCAAAGGTTCGTCCTCCGGGGACAGACTAAATCAGCCCCAGCATTTT,CASSKGSSSGDRLNQPQHF
13,TRBV19,.,TRBJ1-1,few,TGTGCCAGTAGTATAGATCTTAGCACTGAAGCTTTCTTT,CASSIDLSTEAFF
14,TRBV7-2,.,TRBJ1-1,.,TGTGCCAGCAGCACGGGCAGGTGGAACACTGAAGCTTTCTTT,CASSTGRWNTEAFF
14,TRBV11-3,.,TRBJ2-1,.,TGTGCCAGCACCCCCTACCCCTCCTACAATGAGCAGTTCTTC,CASTPYPSYNEQFF
17,TRBV19,.,TRBJ1-4,.,TGTGCCAGTACCCCGGGACTTACCTCTTCAACTAATGAAAAACTGTTTTTT,CASTPGLTSSTNEKLFF
19,TRBV28,TRBD1,TRBJ1-4,.,TGTGCCAGCAGTTCCGAACAGGGGGCGTTTTTTGGAACTAATGAAAAACTGTTTTTT,CASSSEQGAFFGTNEKLFF
15,TRBV10-2,TRBD2,TRBJ2-2,.,TGCGCCAGCAGTGTTATGCTAGCGGGAACTGGGGAGCTGTTTTTT,CASSVMLAGTGELFF
13,TRBV4-2,.,TRBJ2-1,.,TGTGCCAGCAGCCAAGACCAGGGGGGTGAGCAGTTCTTC,CASSQDQGGEQFF
19,TRBV19,TRBD2,TRBJ2-1,once,TGTGCCAGTAGCAGGACCGGGACTAGCGGGAGGAAATTGTACAATGAGCAGTTCTTC,CASSRTGTSGRKLYNEQFF
14,TRBV5-1,TRBD1,TRBJ2-3,.,TGCGCCAGCAGCTTGCAACAGGGGCCAGATACGCAGTATTTT,CASSLQQGPDTQYF
12,TRBV27,.,TRBJ1-1,.,TGTGCCAGCCATGGGGGTAACACTGAAGCTTTCTTT,CASHGGNTEAFF
14,TRBV6-5,.,TRBJ2-2,.,TGTGCCAGCAGTTTATACAGAGGCACCGGGGAGCTGTTTTTT,CASSLYRGTGELFF
16,TRBV11-3,.,TRBJ2-5,.,TGTGCCAGCAGCCCCTGGGACACCCGTGACCAAGAGACCCAGTACTTC,CASSPWDTRDQETQYF
15,TRBV7-2,.,TRBJ1-4,.,TGTGCCAGCAGCTTAATTCCAGCAACTAATGAAAAACTGTTTTTT,CASSLIPATNEKLFF
13,TRBV29-1,TRBD1,TRBJ1-1,.,TGCAGCACCATGGACAGGAAGAACACTGAAGCTTTCTTT,CSTMDRKNTEAFF
14,TRBV5-1,TRBD2,TRBJ2-4,.,TGCGCCAGCAGCTTGGAGACTAGCGGAAACATTCAGTACTTC,CASSLETSGNIQYF
15,TRBV2,.,TRBJ2-6,.,TGTGCCAGCAGGGAGGGTAGCTCTGGGGCCAACGTCCTGACTTTC,CASREGSSGANVLTF
17,TRBV5-1,.,TRBJ2-2,.,TGCGCCAGCAGCACCTTCGGGCTAGCGCTTAACACCGGGGAGCTGTTTTTT,CASSTFGLALNTGELFF
14,TRBV5-4,TRBD2,TRBJ2-5,once,TGTGCCAGCAGCTCCGTAGCGGGAGCAGAGACCCAGTACTTC,CASSSVAGAETQYF
15,TRBV5-1,.,TRBJ2-2,.,TGCGCCAGCAGCTTGGTACAGGGCCCGACCGGGGAGCTGTTTTTT,CASSLVQGPTGELFF
15,TRBV7-8,TRBD2,TRBJ2-1,.,TGTGCCAGCAGCCCAAGGACTAGGGTAGGCAATGAGCAGTTCTTC,CASSPRTRVGNEQFF
15,TRBV11-2,.,TRBJ2-7,.,TGTGCCAGCAGCTTAGAGAGGTTGGCCCTCTACGAGCAGTACTTC,CASSLERLALYEQYF
17,TRBV10-1,TRBD1,TRBJ1-5,.,TGCGCCAGCAGTGAGTCGAATGAGGGACAGCAAAAATTGCCCCAGCATTTT,CASSESNEGQQKLPQHF
16,TRBV27,.,TRBJ2-7,.,TGTGCCAGCAGTTTACATGGACGGGGCTACTCCTACGAGCAGTACTTC,CASSLHGRGYSYEQYF
13,TRBV7-2,.,TRBJ2-3,.,TGTGCCAGCAGCTTAGCGCCCGGGACTCCGCAGTATTTT,CASSLAPGTPQYF
16,TRBV27,.,TRBJ2-7,.,TGTGCCAGCAGTTTATCCGTAGCGCTGAGCACCTACGAGCAGTACTTC,CASSLSVALSTYEQYF
17,TRBV6-1,.,TRBJ2-5,.,TGTGCCAGCAGTGAAGCTGTAGTGGGGGCGGCCGTGGGGACCCAGTACTTC,CASSEAVVGAAVGTQYF
19,TRBV30,TRBD2,TRBJ2-4,.,TGTGCCTGCAACGCACGACTAGCGGGAGGAGGATTAGCCAAAAACATTCAGTACTTC,CACNARLAGGGLAKNIQYF
15,TRBV30,TRBD1,TRBJ1-3,.,TGTGCCTGGACAGGGGGTATGAGCTCTGGAAACACCATATATTTT,CAWTGGMSSGNTIYF
15,TRBV7-9,.,TRBJ2-2,.,TGTGCCAGCAGCCCGGCGCTCGGAGGGACCGGGGAGCTGTTTTTT,CASSPALGGTGELFF
15,TRBV5-1,TRBD2,TRBJ2-1,.,TGCGCCAGCAGCTTGTTAGCGGGACGCTACAATGAGCAGTTCTTC,CASSLLAGRYNEQFF
15,TRBV25-1,.,TRBJ2-3,.,TGTGCCAGCACAAAAGGAGAAGCAGTAGCAGATACGCAGTATTTT,CASTKGEAVADTQYF
15,TRBV9,.,TRBJ2-2,.,TGTGCCAGCAGCGTAGAGGGACTCAACACCGGGGAGCTGTTTTTT,CASSVEGLNTGELFF
14,TRBV30,TRBD1,TRBJ2-1,.,TGTGCCTGGTCGGGACAGGGAAACTACAATGAGCAGTTCTTC,CAWSGQGNYNEQFF
14,TRBV2,TRBD1,TRBJ2-7,.,TGTGCCAGCACCGAGGGGGCGAGCTCCTACGAGCAGTACTTC,CASTEGASSYEQYF
13,TRBV29-1,.,TRBJ1-5,.,TGCAGCGTTGCCCAAGACTCCACTCAGCCCCAGCATTTT,CSVAQDSTQPQHF
15,TRBV7-2,TRBD1,TRBJ1-2,.,TGTGCCAGCAGCAGTGCGGGACAGTCTAACTATGGCTACACCTTC,CASSSAGQSNYGYTF
15,TRBV28,.,TRBJ2-7,.,TGTGCCAGCAGCGGAACCGACCGGGGAGCTCGCGAGCAGTACTTC,CASSGTDRGAREQYF